Shown below are 22 T cell receptor beta chains from a single sample sequenced in a study of spatial heterogeneity in lung cancer. Time point meaning: blood at routine non-recurrence follow-up after resection. The study sequenced unsorted whole RNA from tumor, nontumor lung or frozen PBMC. TCRdb independently ran MiXCR on the 5' RACE reads; one entry per CDR3 protein. The data hold fewer than 30,000 distinct CDR3 sequences, with roughly 6% observed a single time. The sequencing here drew on PBMCs, taken at follow-up. The receptors come from a male donor with early-stage non-small cell lung cancer.

CDR3 loop: CASSQGPPSNGYTF. The CDR3, as DNA: TGTGCCAGCAGCCAGGGACCCCCCTCGAATGGCTACACCTTC. The V and J genes are TRBV7-2 and TRBJ1-2; perhaps TRBD1 as D (5 bases). V was clipped by 5 bases and J by 6 bases, with 16 bases between them. The CDR3 has 14 residues. In germline, CDR1 is SGHTA, CDR2 FQGNSA.

This clonotype showed up just a few times. This chain connects TRBV28 to TRBJ2-1; D gene uncertain. This CDR3 is built from 14 residues. The V gene's germline CDR1 is MDHEN and CDR2 SYDVKM. Trimming removed 4 bases at V and 3 bases at J, with 10 bases between. DNA for the CDR3: TGTGCCAGCAGTTCGGGCGGTTTCTACAATGAGCAGTTCTTC. It is translated as CASSSGGFYNEQFF.

The chain is built from TRBV7-9 and TRBJ2-7; no clear D gene. The CDR3 runs 13 residues. V lost 1 base, J lost 2 bases, and 6 bases lay in between. Germline assignment: CDR1 SEHNR and CDR2 FQNEAQ (reference sequence). CDR3 nucleotide sequence: TGTGCCAGCAGCTTAGGGTCTACCTACGAGCAGTACGTC. This encodes CASSLGSTYEQYV.

This clonotype was picked up many times. This chain links TRBV27 with TRBJ1-5; 7 nucleotides line up with TRBD1. The J segment lost 5 bases and the V segment lost 6 bases, leaving 7 bases of the junction unmatched. There are 14 residues in the CDR3. From germline, CDR1 is MNHEY and CDR2 SMNVEV (reference sequence). The CDR3 DNA reads as TGTGCCAGCAGCCCCGACAGGGTTGATCAGCCCCAGCATTTT. Its protein is CASSPDRVDQPQHF.

This clonotype was seen repeatedly, ten times or more. The rearrangement joins TRBV29-1 to TRBJ2-5; perhaps TRBD1 as D (7 bases). The CDR3 covers 16 residues. Trimming stripped 0 bases from V and 1 base from J, with 15 bases between. CDR1 SQVTM and CDR2 ANQGSEA come from the germline V gene. The CDR3 protein is CSVEDRRGPIQETQYF. In DNA form, the CDR3 reads TGCAGCGTTGAAGATCGGAGGGGGCCTATCCAAGAGACCCAGTACTTC.

This clonotype has at least ten counts. This rearrangement joins TRBV10-3 to TRBJ2-3, with D maybe TRBD2 (6 bases). The V gene's germline CDR1 is ENHRY and CDR2 SYGVKD. The CDR3 has 17 amino acids. V was trimmed by 0 bases and J by 4 bases, leaving 17 bases between them. The CDR3 DNA sequence: TGTGCCATCAGTGAGTCTTCAACGGGAGCGACGGCAGATACGCAGTATTTT. As protein: CAISESSTGATADTQYF.

This clonotype was observed at least ten times. The chain carries TRBV5-6 and TRBJ2-5, with D perhaps matching TRBD1 or TRBD2 (6 bases each). V lost 4 bases, J lost 5 bases, and 21 bases lay in between. Germline V CDR1 and CDR2: SGHDT, YYEEEE. The CDR3 contains 16 residues. CDR3 DNA: TGTGCCAGCAGCAGGAGGGGGACGACTCAGTGGGAGACCCAGTACTTC. Amino acids: CASSRRGTTQWETQYF.

This chain uses TRBV6-2 or TRBV6-3 with TRBJ2-7, with D possibly TRBD2 on 6 matching bases. This CDR3 is 14 amino acids long. Germline loops: CDR1 MNHEY, CDR2 SVGEGT. V was pared by 7 bases and J by 6 bases, with 19 bases between. CDR3 sequence reads: CASILDGTFGEQYF. CDR3 sequence (DNA): TGTGCCAGCATCTTGGACGGGACTTTCGGCGAGCAGTACTTC.

This clonotype was counted only a few times. This chain uses TRBV7-2 with TRBJ2-1, with TRBD2 matching over 8 bases. From germline, CDR1 is SGHTA and CDR2 FQGNSA. The CDR3 covers 14 residues. With 2 bases clipped from V and 8 bases from J, the junction kept 5 bases outside the gene matches. The CDR3 region has the DNA TGTGCCAGCAGCTTATGGACTAGCAAGGATGAGCAGTTCTTC. This sequence encodes CASSLWTSKDEQFF.

This clonotype showed up many times. This chain uses TRBV5-1 with TRBJ2-2; possibly TRBD1 for D (5 bases). Germline V gives CDR1 SGHRS, CDR2 YFSETQ. The CDR3 is made up of 15 amino acids. V lost 1 base to trimming and J lost 4 bases, with 11 bases between them. The CDR3 region is CASSLRQGGTGELFF. CDR3 nucleotides: TGCGCCAGCAGCTTGAGGCAGGGCGGCACCGGGGAGCTGTTTTTT.

The table lists this clonotype with many counts. The rearrangement joins TRBV20-1 to TRBJ2-5; no definite D call. This CDR3 is built from 14 residues. Germline V CDR1 and CDR2: DFQATT, SNEGSKA (reference sequence). V shed 0 bases and J shed 7 bases, with 15 bases lying between them. The CDR3, as DNA: TGCAGTGCTAGAGATAGGGCGACACTGGCGACCCAGTACTTC. This sequence encodes CSARDRATLATQYF.

This clonotype came up a few times. This CDR3 is CASSQVAGTNTGELFF. In nucleotides, the CDR3 is TGTGCCAGCAGCCAAGTCGCAGGGACGAACACCGGGGAGCTGTTTTTT. The rearrangement links TRBV3-1 to TRBJ2-2; TRBD1 is a possible D gene (5 bases). Germline assignment: CDR1 LGHDT and CDR2 YNNKEL (reference sequence). V lost 1 base to trimming and J lost 0 bases, with 9 bases between them. The CDR3 consists of 16 residues.

This clonotype occurred a few times. The chain combines TRBV3-1 with TRBJ2-7, with 14 bases fitting TRBD2. CDR3 length: 15 residues. Germline assignment: CDR1 LGHDT and CDR2 YNNKEL (reference sequence). V dropped 7 bases and J dropped 5; count of bases not matched to a gene: 7. The CDR3 sequence is CASTRLAGGPHEQYF. The CDR3 bases are TGTGCCAGCACCAGACTAGCGGGGGGGCCCCACGAGCAGTACTTC.

This clonotype was observed a few times. V gene TRBV7-9 combines with J gene TRBJ2-3; 8 positions match TRBD1. Trimming removed 5 bases from V and 5 bases from J; junction bases left unmatched: 9. The germline V gene encodes CDR1 SEHNR and CDR2 FQNEAQ (reference sequence). This CDR3 contains 15 residues. The CDR3: CASSPGQGVGDTQYF. CDR3 DNA: TGTGCCAGCAGCCCCGGACAGGGCGTTGGAGATACGCAGTATTTT.

In its sample, this clonotype was seen a few times. V and J are TRBV6-2 or TRBV6-3 and TRBJ1-5, with TRBD1 matching over 7 bases. Germline V lookup: CDR1 MNHEY, CDR2 SVGEGT. The length of the CDR3 is 14 residues. V trimming: 3 bases; J trimming: 7 bases; junction bases outside the gene matches: 6. In DNA form, the CDR3 reads TGTGCCAGCAGTTATAACAGGGGCGGCCAGCCCCAGCATTTT. As protein: CASSYNRGGQPQHF.

In this sample, this clonotype turned up a few times. The J gene is TRBJ2-1, the V gene TRBV5-6; 16 bases line up with TRBD2. CDR1 SGHDT and CDR2 YYEEEE come from the germline V gene. V lost 4 bases, J lost 4 bases, and 11 bases stayed unmatched. CDR3 length: 19 residues. The CDR3, as DNA: TGTGCCAGCAGCACGGGACTAGCGGGAGGGCCGGGTTGGTACAATGAGCAGTTCTTC. It yields the protein CASSTGLAGGPGWYNEQFF.

This clonotype appeared many times. The chain employs TRBV2 and TRBJ2-7; 7 nucleotides line up with TRBD1. V was clipped by 7 bases and J by 6 bases; unmatched bases: 9. There are 13 residues in the CDR3. Germline-derived CDR1 and CDR2 are SNHLY and FYNNEI. The CDR3 DNA is TGTGCCAGCAAGCTGGGACAGACATTCGAGCAGTACGTC. Translating gives CASKLGQTFEQYV.

This clonotype was observed at least ten times. The CDR3 reads CASSGPMLSIGEQYV. In DNA, the CDR3 is TGTGCCAGCAGCGGCCCCATGTTGTCTATTGGCGAGCAGTACGTC. The chain couples TRBV11-1 to TRBJ2-7; unclear D gene. This CDR3 has 15 amino acids. Looked up from germline, CDR1 is SGHAT and CDR2 is FQDESV (reference sequence). V was trimmed by 5 bases and J by 6 bases, leaving 20 bases between them.

This clonotype is medium-sized in the sample. This CDR3 reads CASSAGDGNQPQHF. CDR3 in DNA: TGCGCCAGCAGCGCAGGGGATGGCAATCAGCCCCAGCATTTT. This chain uses TRBV5-1 with TRBJ1-5; maybe TRBD1 (6 bases). Germline-derived CDR1 and CDR2 are SGHRS and YFSETQ. The CDR3 contains 14 residues. With 4 bases removed from V and 2 bases from J, the gap between germline ends came to 10 bases.

This clonotype has a count of ten or more. The chain couples TRBV18 to TRBJ1-2; a weak D match, TRBD1 (6 bases). Trimming pared 2 bases from V and 6 bases from J, leaving 13 bases between. The CDR3 extends over 14 amino acids. Germline V CDR1 and CDR2: KGHSH, LQKENI. CDR3 protein: CASSPNRALDGYTF. The CDR3 DNA follows: TGTGCCAGCTCACCAAACAGGGCATTGGATGGCTACACCTTC.

This clonotype was picked up a small number of times. The chain joins TRBV20-1 to TRBJ2-4; a weak D match, TRBD2 (5 bases). Germline V gives CDR1 DFQATT, CDR2 SNEGSKA (reference sequence). V was shortened by 0 bases and J by 14 bases, with 20 bases between the two germline ends. This CDR3 contains 14 residues. CDR3 amino acids: CSARDNTGPGSEYF. The CDR3 bases are TGCAGTGCTAGAGACAATACCGGACCGGGGAGCGAGTACTTC.

This clonotype came up many times. The rearrangement links TRBV7-6 to TRBJ1-4; the match to TRBD1 covers 7 bases. The germline V gene has CDR1 SGHVS and CDR2 FNYEAQ. The CDR3 consists of 14 residues. V gave up 2 bases and J gave up 9 bases; unmatched junction bases: 6. CDR3 sequence reads: CASSLSQGVKKLFF. The DNA of the CDR3 is TGTGCCAGCAGCTTATCGCAGGGGGTGAAAAAACTGTTTTTT.